The entry below describes one T cell receptor beta chain. The data originate from a study of PD-1 blockade in classical Hodgkin lymphoma. Libraries were prepared by immunoSEQ multiplex PCR; TCRdb keeps only in-frame clonotypes and omits some of them. Here the sample spans roughly 140,000 clones, 78% being singletons. Per the germline V gene, CDR1 is SGHTS and CDR2 is YDEGEE. V gave up 1 base and J gave up 5 bases, with 10 bases separating them. CDR3 length: 14 amino acids. Each of the patients experienced relapse following autologous stem cell transplantation, and their brentuximab vedotin exposure differed.

The receptor was derived from a human donor with classical Hodgkin lymphoma. V gene TRBV5-8 combines with J gene TRBJ1-5; D gene unclear. This sample comprised peripheral blood mononuclear cells (PBMCs), obtained before the second cycle of nivolumab. The CDR3, as DNA: TGTGCCAGCAGCTTGATCTGGGTTCATCAGCCCCAGCATTTT. It translates to CASSLIWVHQPQHF.